This record covers a single T cell receptor (beta chain). In contrast to the negatively isolated CD8+ and CD4+ T cells, TEMRA cells were FACS-enriched. This sample is part of a study of CD8 T cells in Susac syndrome. Germline lookup yields CDR1 SGHTA and CDR2 FQGNSA. The CDR3 runs 15 residues. The germline V and J ends were trimmed by 1 base and 3 bases, with 10 bases remaining between them. Reverse transcription of about 0.5 to 1 ug RNA used random hexamers. TCRdb called the immunoSEQ multiplex PCR reads again in MiXCR, with one record for every CDR3 protein. The data show approximately 79,000 distinct CDR3 sequences, with roughly 92% seen just once and less than 0.6% held by the top ten.

The sequencing sample was made of CD8+ T cells from PBMCs. This sequence originates from a human donor with Susac syndrome. The chain is built from TRBV7-2 and TRBJ2-1; D is unresolved. The CDR3 DNA sequence: TGTGCCAGCAGCTTAGTCGGTAGAAACTACAATGAGCAGTTCTTC. Protein: CASSLVGRNYNEQFF.